This note documents a single T cell receptor (beta chain) sequence. This sample is drawn from a study of blood T cell repertoires in COVID-19. As for the study in general: PBMCs, B-cell-depleted T cells, or T cells provided the cDNA or gDNA that made up the material.

Living in under 30 US areas, the participants were between 18 and 89 years of age. The CDR3 totals 14 residues. With 7 bases removed from V and 3 bases from J, the gap between germline ends came to 13 bases. From germline, CDR1 is LNHDA and CDR2 SQIVND (reference sequence). In the authors' workflow: Amplifying reference gene primers gave estimates of nucleated cell counts. The data were produced by immunoSEQ multiplex PCR, yet TCRdb's version contains in-frame clones alone and is incomplete. The V and J calls and clone size were taken over from that table, and D and trimming were inferred from the DNA. In the table there are approximately 190,000 clones, around 82% of which are singletons.

What was sequenced was PBMCs or T cells enriched from blood (not recorded which). The origin of this receptor is a woman between 55 and 75 years old with acute COVID-19. The rearrangement links TRBV19 to TRBJ1-3; unclear D gene. The CDR3 loop is CASNEPSGGNTIYF. The CDR3 DNA follows: TGTGCCAGTAATGAGCCCTCGGGTGGAAACACCATATATTTT.